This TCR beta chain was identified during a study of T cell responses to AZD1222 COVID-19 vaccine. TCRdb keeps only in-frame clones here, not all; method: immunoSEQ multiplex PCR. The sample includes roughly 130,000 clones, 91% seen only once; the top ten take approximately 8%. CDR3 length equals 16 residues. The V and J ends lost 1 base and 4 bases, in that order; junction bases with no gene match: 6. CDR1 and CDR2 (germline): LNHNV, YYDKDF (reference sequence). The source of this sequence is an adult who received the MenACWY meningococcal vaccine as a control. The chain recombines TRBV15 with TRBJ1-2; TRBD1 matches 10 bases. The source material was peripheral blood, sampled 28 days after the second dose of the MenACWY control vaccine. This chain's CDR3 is CATSRGGTGDTYGYTF. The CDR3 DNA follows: TGTGCCACCAGCAGAGGGGGGACAGGGGATACCTATGGCTACACCTTC.